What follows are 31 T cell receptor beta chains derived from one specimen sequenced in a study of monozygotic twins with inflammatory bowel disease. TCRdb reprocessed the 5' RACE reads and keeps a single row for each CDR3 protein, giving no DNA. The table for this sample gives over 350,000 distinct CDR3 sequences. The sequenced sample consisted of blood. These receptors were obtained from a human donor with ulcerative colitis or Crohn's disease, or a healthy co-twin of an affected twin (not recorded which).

The CDR3 is CASRNLAGAPTGELFF. The chain links TRBV5-5 to TRBJ2-2; the D call of TRBD2 rests on TCRdb alone, since no DNA is present to check it. Per germline, CDR1 SGHKS and CDR2 YYEKEE (reference sequence). This CDR3 contains 16 residues.

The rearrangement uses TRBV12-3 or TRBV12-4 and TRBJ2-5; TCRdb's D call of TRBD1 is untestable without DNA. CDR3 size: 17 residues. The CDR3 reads CASSFSGGTGGGETQYF.

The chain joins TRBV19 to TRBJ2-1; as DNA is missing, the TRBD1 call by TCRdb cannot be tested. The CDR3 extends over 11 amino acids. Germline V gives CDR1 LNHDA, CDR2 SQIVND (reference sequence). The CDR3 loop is CASSIGQGEFF.

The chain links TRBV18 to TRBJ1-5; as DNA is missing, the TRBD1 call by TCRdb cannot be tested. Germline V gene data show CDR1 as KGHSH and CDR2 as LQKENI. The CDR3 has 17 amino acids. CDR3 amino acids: CASSPRSSSQGNQPQHF.

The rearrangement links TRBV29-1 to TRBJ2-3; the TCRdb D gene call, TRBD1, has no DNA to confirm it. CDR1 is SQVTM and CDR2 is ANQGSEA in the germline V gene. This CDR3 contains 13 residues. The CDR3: CSVELDRGDTQYF.

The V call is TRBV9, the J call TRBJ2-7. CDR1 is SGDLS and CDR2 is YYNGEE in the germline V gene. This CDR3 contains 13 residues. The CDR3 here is CASSGLGAYEQYF.

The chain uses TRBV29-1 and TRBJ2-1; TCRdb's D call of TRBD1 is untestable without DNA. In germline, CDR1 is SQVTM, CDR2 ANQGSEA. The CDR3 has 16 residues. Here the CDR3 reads CSVQDRPTSSYNEQFF.

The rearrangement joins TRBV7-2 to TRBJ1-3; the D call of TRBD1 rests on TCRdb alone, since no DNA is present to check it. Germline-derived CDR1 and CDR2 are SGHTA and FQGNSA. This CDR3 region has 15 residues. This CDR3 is CASWGGGPSGNTIYF.

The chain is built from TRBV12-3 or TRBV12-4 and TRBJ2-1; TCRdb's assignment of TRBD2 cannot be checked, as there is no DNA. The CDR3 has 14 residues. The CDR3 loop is CASRRTSGYNEQFF.

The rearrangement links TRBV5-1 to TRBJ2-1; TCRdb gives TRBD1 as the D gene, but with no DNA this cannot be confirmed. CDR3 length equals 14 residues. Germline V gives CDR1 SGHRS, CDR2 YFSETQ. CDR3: CASSLRRGYNEQFF.

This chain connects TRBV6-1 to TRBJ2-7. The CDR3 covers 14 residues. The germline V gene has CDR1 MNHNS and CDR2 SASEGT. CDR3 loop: CASSESGHTYEQYF.

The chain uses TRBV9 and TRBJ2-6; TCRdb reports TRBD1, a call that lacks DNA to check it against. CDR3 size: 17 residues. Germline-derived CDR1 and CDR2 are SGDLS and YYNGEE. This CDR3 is CASSGVLGPPGANVLTF.

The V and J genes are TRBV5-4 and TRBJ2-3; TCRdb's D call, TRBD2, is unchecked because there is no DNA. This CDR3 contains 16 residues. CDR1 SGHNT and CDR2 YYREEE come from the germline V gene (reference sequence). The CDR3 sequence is CASSPTAATSTDTQYF.

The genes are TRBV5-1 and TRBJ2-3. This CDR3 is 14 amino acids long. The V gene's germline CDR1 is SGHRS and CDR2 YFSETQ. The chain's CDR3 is CASSPQTSTDTQYF.

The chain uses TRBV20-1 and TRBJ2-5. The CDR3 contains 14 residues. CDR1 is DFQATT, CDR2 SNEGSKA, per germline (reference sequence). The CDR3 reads CSARDGRIQETQYF.

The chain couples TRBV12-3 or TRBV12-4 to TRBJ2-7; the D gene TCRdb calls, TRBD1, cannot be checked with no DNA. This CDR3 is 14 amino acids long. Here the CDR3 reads CASESGPGAGEQYF.

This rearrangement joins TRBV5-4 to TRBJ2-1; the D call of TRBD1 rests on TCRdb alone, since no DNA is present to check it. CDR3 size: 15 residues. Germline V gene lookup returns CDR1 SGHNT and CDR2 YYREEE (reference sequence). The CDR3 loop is CASSLGRGQYNEQFF. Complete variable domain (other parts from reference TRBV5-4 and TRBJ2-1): ETGVTQSPTHLIKTRGQQVTLRCSSQSGHNTVSWYQQALGQGPQFIFQYYREEENGRGNFPPRFSGLQFPNYSSELNVNALELDDSALYLCASSLGRGQYNEQFFGPGTRLTVL.

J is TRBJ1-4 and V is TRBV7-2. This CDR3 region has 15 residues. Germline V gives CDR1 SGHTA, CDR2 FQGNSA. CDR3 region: CASSPSGGTNEKLFF.

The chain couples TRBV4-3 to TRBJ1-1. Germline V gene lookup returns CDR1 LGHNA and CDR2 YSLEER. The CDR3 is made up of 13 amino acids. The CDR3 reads CASSSLVGTEAFF.

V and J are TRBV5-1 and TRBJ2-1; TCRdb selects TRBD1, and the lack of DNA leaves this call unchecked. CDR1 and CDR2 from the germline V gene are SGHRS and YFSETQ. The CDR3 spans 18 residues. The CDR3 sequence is CASSLLSVGGAILNEQFF.

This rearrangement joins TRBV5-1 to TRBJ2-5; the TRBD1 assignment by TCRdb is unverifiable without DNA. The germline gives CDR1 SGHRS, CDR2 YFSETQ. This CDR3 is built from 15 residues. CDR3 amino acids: CASSLSWTEQETQYF.

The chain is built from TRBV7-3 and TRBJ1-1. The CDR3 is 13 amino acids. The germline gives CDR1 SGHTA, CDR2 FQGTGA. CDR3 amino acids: CASSLPPNTEAFF. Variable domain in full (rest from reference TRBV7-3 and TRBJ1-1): GAGVSQTPSNKVTEKGKYVELRCDPISGHTALYWYRQSLGQGPEFLIYFQGTGAADDSGLPNDRFFAVRPEGSVSTLKIQRTERGDSAVYLCASSLPPNTEAFFGQGTRLTVV.

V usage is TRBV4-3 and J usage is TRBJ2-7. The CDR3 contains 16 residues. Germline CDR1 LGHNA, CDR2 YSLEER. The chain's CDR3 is CASSQAGSALSYEQYF.

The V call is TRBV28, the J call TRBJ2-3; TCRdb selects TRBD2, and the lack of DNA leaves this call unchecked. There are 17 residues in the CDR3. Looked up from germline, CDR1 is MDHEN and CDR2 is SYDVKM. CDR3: CASLTRSSGGAGHTQYF.

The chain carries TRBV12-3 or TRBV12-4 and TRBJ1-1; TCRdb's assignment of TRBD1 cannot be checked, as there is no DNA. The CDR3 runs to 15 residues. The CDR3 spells CASNLAGTLNTEAFF.

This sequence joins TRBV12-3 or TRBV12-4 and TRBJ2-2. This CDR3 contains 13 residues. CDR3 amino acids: CASSPTQTGELFF.

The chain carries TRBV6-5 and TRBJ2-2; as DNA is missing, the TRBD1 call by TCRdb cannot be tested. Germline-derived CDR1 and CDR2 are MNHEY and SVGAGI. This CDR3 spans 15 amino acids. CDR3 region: CASSFGTGNTGELFF.

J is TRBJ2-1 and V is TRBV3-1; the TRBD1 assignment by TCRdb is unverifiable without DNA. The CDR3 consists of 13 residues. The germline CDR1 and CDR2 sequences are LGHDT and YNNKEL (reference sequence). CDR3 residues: CASSQQGGNEQFF.

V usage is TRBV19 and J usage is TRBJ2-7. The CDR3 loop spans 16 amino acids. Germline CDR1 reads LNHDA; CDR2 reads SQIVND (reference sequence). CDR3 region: CASSIGIVRSYYEQYF.

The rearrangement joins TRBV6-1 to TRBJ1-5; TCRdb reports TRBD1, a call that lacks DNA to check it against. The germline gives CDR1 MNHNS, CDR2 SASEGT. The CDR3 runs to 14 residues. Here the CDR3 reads CASSEGGARQPQHF.

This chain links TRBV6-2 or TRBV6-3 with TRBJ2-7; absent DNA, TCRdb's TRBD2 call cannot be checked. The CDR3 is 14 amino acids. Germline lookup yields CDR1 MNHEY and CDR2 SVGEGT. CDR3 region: CASSWTSATYEQYF.